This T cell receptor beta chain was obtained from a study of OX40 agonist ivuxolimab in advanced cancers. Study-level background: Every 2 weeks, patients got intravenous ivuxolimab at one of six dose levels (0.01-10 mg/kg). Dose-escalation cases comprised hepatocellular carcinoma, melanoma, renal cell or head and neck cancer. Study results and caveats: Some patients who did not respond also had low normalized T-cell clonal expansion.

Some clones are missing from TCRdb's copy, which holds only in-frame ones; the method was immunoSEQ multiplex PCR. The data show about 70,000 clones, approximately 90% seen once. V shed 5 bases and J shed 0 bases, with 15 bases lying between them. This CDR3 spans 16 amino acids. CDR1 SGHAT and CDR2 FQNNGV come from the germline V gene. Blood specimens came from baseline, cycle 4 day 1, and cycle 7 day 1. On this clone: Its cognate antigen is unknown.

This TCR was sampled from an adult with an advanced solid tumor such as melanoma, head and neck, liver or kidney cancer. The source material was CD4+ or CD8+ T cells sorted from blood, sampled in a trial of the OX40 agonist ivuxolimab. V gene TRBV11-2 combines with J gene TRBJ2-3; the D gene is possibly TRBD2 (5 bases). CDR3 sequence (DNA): TGTGCCAGCAGCCCCGGCGGGTGGCGGAGCACAGATACGCAGTATTTT. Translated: CASSPGGWRSTDTQYF. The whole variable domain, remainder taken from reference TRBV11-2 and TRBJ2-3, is EAGVAQSPRYKIIEKRQSVAFWCNPISGHATLYWYQQILGQGPKLLIQFQNNGVVDDSQLPKDRFSAERLKGVDSTLKIQPAKLEDSAVYLCASSPGGWRSTDTQYFGPGTRLTVL.